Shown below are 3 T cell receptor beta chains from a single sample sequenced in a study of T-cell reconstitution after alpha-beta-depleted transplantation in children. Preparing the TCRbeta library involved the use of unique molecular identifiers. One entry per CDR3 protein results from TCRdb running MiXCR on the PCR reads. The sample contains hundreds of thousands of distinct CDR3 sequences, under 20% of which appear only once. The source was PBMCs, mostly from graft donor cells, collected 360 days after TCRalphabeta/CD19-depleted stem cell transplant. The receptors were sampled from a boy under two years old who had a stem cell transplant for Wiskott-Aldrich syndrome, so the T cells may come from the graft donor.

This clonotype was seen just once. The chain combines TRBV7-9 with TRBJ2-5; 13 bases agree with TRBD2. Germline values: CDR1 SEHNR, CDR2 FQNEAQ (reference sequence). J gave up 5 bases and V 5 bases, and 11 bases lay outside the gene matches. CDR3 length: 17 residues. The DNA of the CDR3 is TGTGCCAGCAGCACTCGGACTAGCGGGAGAACTTGGGAGACCCAGTACTTC. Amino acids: CASSTRTSGRTWETQYF.

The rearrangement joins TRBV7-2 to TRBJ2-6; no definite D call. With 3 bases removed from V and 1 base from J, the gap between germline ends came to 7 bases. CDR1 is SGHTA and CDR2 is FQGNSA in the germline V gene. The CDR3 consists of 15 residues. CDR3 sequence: CASSFVTSGANVLTF. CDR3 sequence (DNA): TGTGCCAGCAGCTTTGTGACTTCTGGGGCCAACGTCCTGACTTTC.

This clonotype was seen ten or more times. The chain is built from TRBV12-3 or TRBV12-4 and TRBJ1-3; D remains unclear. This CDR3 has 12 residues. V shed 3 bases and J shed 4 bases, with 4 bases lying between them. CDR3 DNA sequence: TGTGCCAGCAGTTTGTCCGGAAACACCATATATTTT. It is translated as CASSLSGNTIYF.